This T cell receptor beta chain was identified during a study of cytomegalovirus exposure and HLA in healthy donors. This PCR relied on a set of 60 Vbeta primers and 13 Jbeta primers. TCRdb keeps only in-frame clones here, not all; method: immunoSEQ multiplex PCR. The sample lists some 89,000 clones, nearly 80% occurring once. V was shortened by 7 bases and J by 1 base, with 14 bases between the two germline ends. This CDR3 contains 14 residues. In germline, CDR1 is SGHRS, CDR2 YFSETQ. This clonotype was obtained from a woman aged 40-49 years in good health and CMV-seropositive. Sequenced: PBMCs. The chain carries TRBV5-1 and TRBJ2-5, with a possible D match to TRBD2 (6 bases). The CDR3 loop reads CASGRGSIQETQYF. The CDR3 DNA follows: TGCGCCAGCGGACGGGGGAGTATCCAAGAGACCCAGTACTTC.